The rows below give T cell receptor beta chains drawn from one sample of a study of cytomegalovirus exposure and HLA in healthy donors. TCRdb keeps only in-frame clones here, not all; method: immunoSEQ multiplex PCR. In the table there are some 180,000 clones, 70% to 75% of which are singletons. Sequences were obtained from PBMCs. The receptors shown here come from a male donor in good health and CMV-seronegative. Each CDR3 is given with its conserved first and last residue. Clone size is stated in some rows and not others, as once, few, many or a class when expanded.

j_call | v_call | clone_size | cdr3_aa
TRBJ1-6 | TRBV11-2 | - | CASSSDMSSYNSPLHF
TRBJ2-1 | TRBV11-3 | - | CASSAGFGEQFF
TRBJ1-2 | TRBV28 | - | CASSLGQGMVYGYTF
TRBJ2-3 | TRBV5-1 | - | CASSLEGSDTQYF
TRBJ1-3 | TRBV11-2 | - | CASSRVGGAPGNTIYF
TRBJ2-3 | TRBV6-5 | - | CASSRSERYTDTQYF
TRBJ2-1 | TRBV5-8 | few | CASSWGAPGNEQFF
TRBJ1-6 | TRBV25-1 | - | CASSDAVGAGGNSPLHF
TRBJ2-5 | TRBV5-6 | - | CASSFAGQETQYF
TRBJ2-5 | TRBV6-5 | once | CASSFWGQQETQYF
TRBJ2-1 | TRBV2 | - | CASSESGAYNEQFF
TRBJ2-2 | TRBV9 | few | CASSVAGTGELFF
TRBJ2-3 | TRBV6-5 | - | CASSSPGSYTQYF
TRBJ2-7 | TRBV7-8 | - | CASRRTGDATYEQYF
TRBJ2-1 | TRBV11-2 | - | CASSLVKRLAGNEQFF
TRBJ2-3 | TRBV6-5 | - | CATGRGLATDTQYF
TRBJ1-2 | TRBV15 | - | CASSRGYYGYTF
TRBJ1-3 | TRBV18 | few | CASSPRGQGLPGNTIYF
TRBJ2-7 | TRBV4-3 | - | CASSQDNEQYF
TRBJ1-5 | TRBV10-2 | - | CASNRGGNQPQHF
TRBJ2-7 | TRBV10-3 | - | CAISELLGSGGEQYF
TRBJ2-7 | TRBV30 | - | CAWSRRTYEQYF
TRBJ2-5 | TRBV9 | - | CASSPQGTGIKTQYF
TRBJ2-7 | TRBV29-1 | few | CSVQGNYEQYF
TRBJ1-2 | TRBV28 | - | CASSLPGQGDGYTF
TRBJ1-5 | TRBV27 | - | CASSLSGAGAQHF
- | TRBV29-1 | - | CSVGGGYEQYF
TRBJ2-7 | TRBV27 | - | CASRGPGTTYYKQYF
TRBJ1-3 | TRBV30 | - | CASDRAGNTIYF
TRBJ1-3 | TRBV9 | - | CASSVQGRGNTIYF
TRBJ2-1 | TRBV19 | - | CASSMEVLGLGTEQFF
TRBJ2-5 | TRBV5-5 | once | CASSDWTGQETQYF
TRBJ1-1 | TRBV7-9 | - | CASSRQVNTEAFF
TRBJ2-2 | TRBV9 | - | CASSPDRDSNTGELFF
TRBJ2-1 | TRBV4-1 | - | CASSQDRRGPAYNEQFF
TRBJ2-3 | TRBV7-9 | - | CASSLETGTDTQYF
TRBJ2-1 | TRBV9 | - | CASSVDGGPEQFF
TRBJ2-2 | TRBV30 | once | CAWSQGSNTGELFF
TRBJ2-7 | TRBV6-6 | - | CASSAGTGFLDEQYF
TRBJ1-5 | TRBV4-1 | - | CASSQDTFEEYQPQHF
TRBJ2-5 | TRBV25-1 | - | CASSDRTGFWAETQYF